The 27 T cell receptor beta chains reported below all come from one sample, sequenced in a study of cytomegalovirus exposure and HLA in healthy donors. The PCR was carried out with 60 Vbeta primers and 13 Jbeta primers. Assay used: immunoSEQ multiplex PCR; TCRdb lists only in-frame clones, some missing. The table records 90,000 to 110,000 clones, under 90% of them present only once. Input material: PBMCs. These receptors were collected from a woman in her twenties or thirties in good health and CMV-seronegative.

V usage is TRBV2 and J usage is TRBJ1-3; the match to TRBD1 covers 8 bases. The length of the CDR3 is 14 residues. In germline, CDR1 is SNHLY, CDR2 FYNNEI. V gave up 6 bases and J gave up 4 bases; unmatched junction bases: 5. For the CDR3, the DNA is TGTGCCAGCAGCGGGACAGGAGGAGGAAACACCATATATTTT. As protein: CASSGTGGGNTIYF.

The chain couples TRBV29-1 to TRBJ2-1; TRBD2 matches at 10 bases. The CDR3 has 16 residues. Germline values: CDR1 SQVTM, CDR2 ANQGSEA. V was clipped by 6 bases and J by 6 bases; unmatched bases: 14. CDR3 in amino acids: CSVCPLSSGSVNEQFF. The DNA for the CDR3 is TGCAGCGTATGTCCCCTGTCTAGCGGGAGTGTCAATGAGCAGTTCTTC.

DNA of the CDR3: TGTGCCAGCAGCAACCGGGACAGGGGATTTCAGCCCCAGCATTTT. It specifies CASSNRDRGFQPQHF. This rearrangement joins TRBV21-1 to TRBJ1-5; the table names TRBD1, a call not compared with the DNA. TRBV21-1 is a documented pseudogene. The CDR3 consists of 15 residues.

This clone has more than one count but fewer than ten. The gene calls are TRBV18 and TRBJ1-2; TRBD1 matches 9 bases. V lost 4 bases to trimming and J lost 3 bases; unmatched junction nucleotides: 3. Per the germline V gene, CDR1 is KGHSH and CDR2 is LQKENI. The CDR3 loop spans 14 amino acids. Here the CDR3 reads CASSLGTGHYGYTF. For the CDR3, the DNA is TGTGCCAGCTCACTTGGGACAGGGCACTATGGCTACACCTTC.

CDR3 coding DNA: TGTGCCAGTAGGGGGCGGGAGTTGGTATACAATGAGCAGTTCTTC. It codes for CASRGRELVYNEQFF. V and J are TRBV19 and TRBJ2-1; 7 positions match TRBD2. This CDR3 contains 15 residues. J was trimmed by 4 bases and V by 6 bases; bases with no gene match: 9. The V gene's germline CDR1 is LNHDA and CDR2 SQIVND (reference sequence).

This clone has more than one count but fewer than ten. The chain employs TRBV9 and TRBJ1-4; D remains ambiguous. Trimming shortened V by 0 bases and J by 7 bases, and 13 bases separated the two germline ends. The CDR3 has 15 residues. Germline values: CDR1 SGDLS, CDR2 YYNGEE. As DNA, the CDR3 is TGTGCCAGCAGCGTAGGAGTGAACAGCCTTGAAAAACTGTTTTTT. This encodes CASSVGVNSLEKLFF. The full variable domain, in which reference TRBV9 and TRBJ1-4 provide the parts outside the CDR3, is DSGVTQTPKHLITATGQRVTLRCSPRSGDLSVYWYQQSLDQGLQFLIQYYNGEERAKGNILERFSAQQFPDLHSELNLSSLELGDSALYFCASSVGVNSLEKLFFGSGTQLSVL.

The V call is TRBV11-3, the J call TRBJ2-2; D remains ambiguous. Germline V gene sequence: CDR1 SGHNT, CDR2 YENEEA. The length of the CDR3 is 14 residues. Trimming took off 2 bases at V and 0 bases at J, with 4 bases between the two ends. CDR3 in amino acids: CASSLTTNTGELFF. Here the CDR3 DNA reads TGTGCCAGCAGCTTAACAACGAACACCGGGGAGCTGTTTTTT.

The chain uses TRBV9 and TRBJ2-2; 16 positions agree with TRBD2. The CDR3 consists of 20 residues. The V segment lost 1 base and the J segment 1 base; nucleotides outside the gene matches: 7. Per germline, CDR1 SGDLS and CDR2 YYNGEE. DNA for the CDR3: TGTGCCAGCAGCGTAAAGGGGACTAGCGGGAGGGCCGGGAACACCGGGGAGCTGTTTTTT. Residues: CASSVKGTSGRAGNTGELFF.

This clone was detected many times. J is TRBJ2-1 and V is TRBV6-4; 11 bases are a match to TRBD1. The germline V gene has CDR1 MRHNA and CDR2 SNTAGT. This CDR3 spans 17 amino acids. V was clipped by 0 bases and J by 5 bases; unmatched bases: 6. CDR3 nucleotides: TGTGCCAGCAGTGACTCGATTAGGGACAGGGGGAACAATGAGCAGTTCTTC. Protein sequence: CASSDSIRDRGNNEQFF.

The chain combines TRBV20-1 with TRBJ2-7, with 11 bases that match TRBD2. The CDR3 has 11 residues. V was clipped by 3 bases and J by 13 bases; unmatched bases: 5. Germline V gives CDR1 DFQATT, CDR2 SNEGSKA (reference sequence). CDR3 bases: TGCAGTGCTAGCCTAGCGGGAGGAGTCTACTTC. Translated, it gives CSASLAGGVYF.

The rearrangement joins TRBV29-1 to TRBJ2-1; 12 positions agree with TRBD2. This CDR3 comprises 15 residues. Germline loops: CDR1 SQVTM, CDR2 ANQGSEA. Trimming removed 3 bases from V and 7 bases from J; junction bases left unmatched: 7. The CDR3 loop is CSVEKTSGRSNEQFF. The CDR3 region has the DNA TGCAGCGTTGAGAAGACTAGCGGGAGAAGTAATGAGCAGTTCTTC.

The chain joins TRBV5-1 to TRBJ2-7; the D gene is possibly TRBD2 (6 bases). The CDR3 extends over 16 amino acids. From germline, CDR1 is SGHRS and CDR2 YFSETQ. V shed 4 bases and J shed 7 bases, with 24 bases lying between them. The CDR3 nucleotides read TGCGCCAGCAGCCTCTCATCCGGGACTCAGGCGAGGGAGCAGTACTTC. This codes for CASSLSSGTQAREQYF.

V and J are TRBV19 and TRBJ2-1, with D possibly TRBD2 on 6 matching bases. This CDR3 contains 15 residues. Trimming pared 0 bases from V and 5 bases from J, leaving 11 bases between. CDR1 and CDR2 (germline): LNHDA, SQIVND (reference sequence). The CDR3: CASSIELGRNNEQFF. In DNA, the CDR3 is TGTGCCAGTAGTATAGAGCTGGGGAGGAACAATGAGCAGTTCTTC.

The genes are TRBV6-6 and TRBJ2-5; 10 nucleotides align to TRBD2. The DNA end lines up better with TRBJ2-7; the J call may be wrong. The CDR3 extends over 16 amino acids. In germline, CDR1 is MNHNY, CDR2 SVGAGI (reference sequence). CDR3 DNA sequence: TGTGCCAGCAGTCCCGGGACTAGCGCAACCTCCTACGAGCAGTACTTC. This sequence encodes CASSPGTSATSYEQYF.

V usage is TRBV5-1 and J usage is TRBJ1-1; D not resolved. The ends were cut back, 0 bases at V and 3 bases at J, with 21 bases in the middle. The CDR3 length is 18 residues. Germline CDR1 SGHRS, CDR2 YFSETQ. The CDR3 DNA sequence: TGCGCCAGCAGCTTGGAGGTGAGGGCCTCATCCTGGCACACTGAAGCTTTCTTT. This encodes CASSLEVRASSWHTEAFF.

The chain recombines TRBV6-5 with TRBJ1-3; a weak D match, TRBD1 (5 bases). Trimming pared 4 bases from V and 2 bases from J, leaving 9 bases between. There are 14 residues in the CDR3. Looked up from germline, CDR1 is MNHEY and CDR2 is SVGAGI. CDR3 DNA: TGTGCCAGCAGTTCCCGACAGACTGGAAACACCATATATTTT. It yields the protein CASSSRQTGNTIYF.

The chain combines TRBV7-9 with TRBJ2-2; possibly TRBD2 for D (6 bases). The V gene lost 2 bases and the J gene lost 8 bases, with 12 bases spanning the gap. This CDR3 has 14 residues. Per the germline V gene, CDR1 is SEHNR and CDR2 is FQNEAQ (reference sequence). Written as DNA, the CDR3 is TGTGCCAGCAGCTTAACTTTCGGGAGTGGGGAGCTGTTTTTT. It translates to CASSLTFGSGELFF. The variable domain in full, with the rest retrieved from reference TRBV7-9 and TRBJ2-2, is DTGVSQNPRHKITKRGQNVTFRCDPISEHNRLYWYRQTLGQGPEFLTYFQNEAQLEKSRLLSDRFSAERPKGSFSTLEIQRTEQGDSAMYLCASSLTFGSGELFFGEGSRLTVL.

V usage is TRBV4-2 and J usage is TRBJ1-2; unclear D gene. Germline loops: CDR1 LGHNA, CDR2 YNFKEQ. V lost 4 bases and J 1 base, leaving 13 bases between the germline ends. This CDR3 has 15 residues. The chain's CDR3 is CASSLSAGDNYGYTF. The CDR3 coding sequence is TGTGCCAGCAGCCTTTCAGCGGGAGATAACTATGGCTACACCTTC.

CDR3: CASRRTGTMNTGELFF. The DNA for the CDR3 is TGTGCCAGCAGGCGTACCGGGACTATGAACACCGGGGAGCTGTTTTTT. This chain joins TRBV5-8 and TRBJ2-2; 7 nucleotides align to TRBD2. Per the germline V gene, CDR1 is SGHTS and CDR2 is YDEGEE. This CDR3 has 16 residues. V was pared by 5 bases and J by 1 base, with 8 bases of the junction left unmatched.

The V gene is TRBV28, the J gene TRBJ1-1; TRBD1 matches at 9 bases. This CDR3 comprises 15 residues. The trim removed 5 bases at V and 2 bases at J, leaving 6 bases unmatched. CDR1 is MDHEN, CDR2 SYDVKM, per germline. The DNA of the CDR3 is TGTGCCAGCAGTCTGGGACAGGGAGGAAACACTGAAGCTTTCTTT. Translating gives CASSLGQGGNTEAFF.

The chain has TRBV19 and TRBJ1-3, with 7 positions matching TRBD1. The germline CDR1 and CDR2 sequences are LNHDA and SQIVND (reference sequence). With V trimmed by 9 bases and J by 2 bases, 10 bases remained unmatched. This CDR3 has 15 residues. CDR3 amino acids: CASRKTGAAGNTIYF. For the CDR3, the DNA is TGTGCCAGCAGAAAAACAGGGGCTGCTGGAAACACCATATATTTT.

Details on this clone: The same CDR3 arises from other DNA sequences in this sample as well. The V gene is TRBV6-5, the J gene TRBJ2-7, with 7 nucleotides matching TRBD2. Unmatched junction bases numbered 6, after V lost 0 bases and J lost 7 bases. Germline V gene lookup returns CDR1 MNHEY and CDR2 SVGAGI. This CDR3 spans 14 amino acids. CDR3 DNA: TGTGCCAGCAGTTACTCGGGCGCCGGGGGGGAGCAGTACTTC. As protein: CASSYSGAGGEQYF.

The chain recombines TRBV19 with TRBJ2-6; TRBD2 is a possible D gene (6 bases). V was trimmed by 4 bases and J by 0 bases, leaving 10 bases between them. CDR1 is LNHDA and CDR2 is SQIVND in the germline V gene (reference sequence). CDR3 size: 16 residues. CDR3 region: CASSTGTVSGANVLTF. The DNA of the CDR3 is TGTGCCAGTAGTACGGGGACTGTCTCTGGGGCCAACGTCCTGACTTTC.

V gene TRBV5-1 combines with J gene TRBJ2-5; 9 bases are a match to TRBD1. The DNA matches TRBJ2-7 better at its end, which makes the J call doubtful. CDR3 length: 16 residues. Per germline, CDR1 SGHRS and CDR2 YFSETQ. The CDR3 is CASTKGWGQGAYEQYF. The CDR3 nucleotides are TGCGCCAGTACCAAAGGCTGGGGACAGGGAGCCTACGAGCAGTACTTC.

In this sample, this clone turned up once. The chain is built from TRBV2 and TRBJ1-2; D uncertain. CDR1 and CDR2 (germline): SNHLY, FYNNEI. The length of the CDR3 is 13 residues. V was cut by 8 bases and J by 8 bases, with 18 bases left in between. The CDR3 loop is CASALGSVVGYTF. In nucleotides, the CDR3 is TGTGCCAGCGCGCTCGGGTCAGTGGTAGGCTACACCTTC.

The chain has TRBV6-6 and TRBJ2-3, with TRBD1 matching over 7 bases. CDR1 MNHNY and CDR2 SVGAGI come from the germline V gene (reference sequence). The CDR3 loop spans 13 amino acids. V gave up 8 bases and J gave up 4 bases; unmatched junction bases: 6. The CDR3 DNA is TGTGCCAGCGTTAACACAGGGGCAGATACGCAGTATTTT. This translates into CASVNTGADTQYF.

This chain connects TRBV19 to TRBJ2-5; 11 positions agree with TRBD2. The germline V gene has CDR1 LNHDA and CDR2 SQIVND (reference sequence). This CDR3 region has 16 residues. V gave up 10 bases and J gave up 3 bases; unmatched junction bases: 13. This CDR3 is CATPPPGLAEKETQYF. In DNA form, the CDR3 reads TGTGCCACCCCCCCGCCGGGACTAGCGGAGAAAGAGACCCAGTACTTC.